These 9 T cell receptor beta chains share one sample of origin, sequenced in a study of control samples from healthy donors and cancer patients. TCRdb keeps only in-frame clones here, not all; method: immunoSEQ multiplex PCR. The sample includes around 110,000 clones, around 89% of them seen just once. Sequencing input: PBMCs. These receptors were collected from a woman in her fifties or sixties with colorectal cancer.

This chain uses TRBV4-1 with TRBJ1-3; D may be TRBD1 (5 bases). Germline V lookup: CDR1 MGHRA, CDR2 YSYEKL. The CDR3 consists of 16 residues. The V gene lost 4 bases and the J gene lost 1 base, with 14 bases spanning the gap. Here the CDR3 DNA reads TGCGCCAGCAGCCCGGGGTTCGGGGCATCTGGAAACACCATATATTTT. Protein product: CASSPGFGASGNTIYF.

The CDR3 reads CASSLTGRTEQYF. CDR3 nucleotides: TGTGCCAGCAGCTTAACGGGACGTACCGAGCAGTACTTC. V gene TRBV11-3 combines with J gene TRBJ2-7; D may match TRBD1 or TRBD2 (5 bases each). From germline, CDR1 is SGHNT and CDR2 YENEEA. Trimming removed 2 bases at V and 6 bases at J, with 11 bases between. The CDR3 runs 13 residues.

The chain carries TRBV7-8 and TRBJ1-5, with 7 bases fitting TRBD1. There are 15 residues in the CDR3. Germline CDR1 and CDR2: SGHVS and FQNEAQ. Trimming took 4 bases from V and 5 from J; bases not matched to a gene: 8. The CDR3 loop is CASSYQWDSDQPQHF. CDR3 sequence (DNA): TGTGCCAGCAGCTACCAGTGGGACAGCGATCAGCCCCAGCATTTT.

This rearrangement joins TRBV19 to TRBJ1-1; TRBD1 aligns across 8 bases. This CDR3 spans 15 amino acids. J lost 4 bases, V lost 4 bases, and 8 bases had no gene match. CDR1 and CDR2 from the germline V gene are LNHDA and SQIVND (reference sequence). The CDR3 DNA sequence: TGTGCCAGTAGTAGTCTTAAACAGGGGGGCACTGAAGCTTTCTTT. Residues: CASSSLKQGGTEAFF.

This chain links TRBV18 with TRBJ2-6; either TRBD1 or TRBD2 may fit D (5 bases each). The germline V gene has CDR1 KGHSH and CDR2 LQKENI. The CDR3 runs 15 residues. The V end lost 4 bases, the J end lost 4 bases, and 11 bases lay between the germline ends. CDR3 in amino acids: CASSRDPSGANVLTF. The CDR3 DNA follows: TGTGCCAGCTCACGGGACCCCTCGGGGGCCAACGTCCTGACTTTC.

This sequence joins TRBV7-2 and TRBJ2-1, with D unresolved. Germline V gives CDR1 SGHTA, CDR2 FQGNSA. V lost 2 bases, J lost 5 bases, and 4 bases lay in between. CDR3 length: 12 residues. The CDR3 here is CASSLPNNEQFF. CDR3 bases: TGTGCCAGCAGCTTACCCAACAATGAGCAGTTCTTC.

The chain employs TRBV5-8 and TRBJ2-2, with 10 bases fitting TRBD1. The CDR3 totals 16 residues. The J segment lost 3 bases and the V segment lost 4 bases, leaving 6 bases of the junction unmatched. Looked up from germline, CDR1 is SGHTS and CDR2 is YDEGEE. CDR3 coding DNA: TGTGCCAGCAGCGGATGGACAGGGGGGGACACCGGGGAGCTGTTTTTT. Protein product: CASSGWTGGDTGELFF. The whole variable domain, remainder taken from reference TRBV5-8 and TRBJ2-2, is EAGVTQSPTHLIKTRGQQATLRCSPISGHTSVYWYQQALGLGLQFLLWYDEGEERNRGNFPPRFSGRQFPNYSSELNVNALELEDSALYLCASSGWTGGDTGELFFGEGSRLTVL.

The chain employs TRBV13 and TRBJ2-1; D is uncertain. Trimming cost V 2 bases and J 8 bases, with 10 bases left between them. Germline V gives CDR1 PRHDT, CDR2 FYEKMQ (reference sequence). The CDR3 extends over 13 amino acids. Here the CDR3 DNA reads TGTGCCAGCAGCTTACGATCCCCGGATGAGCAGTTCTTC. Residues: CASSLRSPDEQFF.

V usage is TRBV12-3 or TRBV12-4 and J usage is TRBJ1-5; D possibly corresponds to TRBD1 (5 bases). V lost 3 bases to trimming and J lost 7 bases, with 10 bases between them. This CDR3 is built from 13 residues. The CDR3 DNA follows: TGTGCCAGCAGTTTGGCAGGGAAACAGCCCCAGCATTTT. Its protein product is CASSLAGKQPQHF.